This entry concerns a single T cell receptor beta chain. The antigen is unknown. This specimen belongs to a study of OX40 agonist ivuxolimab in advanced cancers. The assay was immunoSEQ multiplex PCR, and TCRdb's table has in-frame clones only and misses some. The table includes several thousand clones, roughly 73% detected once. Losses at the gene ends were 4 bases for V and 4 bases for J; bases not matched to a gene: 5. In germline, CDR1 is MGHRA, CDR2 YSYEKL. The CDR3 is 15 residues long. Overall study findings and caveats: At 0.1 to 3.0 mg/kg and by week 6, clonal expansion occurred in CD4+ and CD8+ blood T cells. CD4+ T cells averaged fewer expanded clones than CD8+ T cells.

Sampled blood was obtained at baseline, cycle 4 day 1, and cycle 7 day 1. The chain has TRBV4-1 and TRBJ2-7; 12 bases map to TRBD2. The receptor's source is an adult with an advanced solid tumor such as melanoma, head and neck, liver or kidney cancer. The sample consisted of CD4+ or CD8+ T cells sorted from blood, taken in a trial of the OX40 agonist ivuxolimab. The CDR3: CASSPKTSGSYEQYF. The CDR3 bases are TGCGCCAGCAGCCCGAAGACTAGCGGGAGTTACGAGCAGTACTTC.